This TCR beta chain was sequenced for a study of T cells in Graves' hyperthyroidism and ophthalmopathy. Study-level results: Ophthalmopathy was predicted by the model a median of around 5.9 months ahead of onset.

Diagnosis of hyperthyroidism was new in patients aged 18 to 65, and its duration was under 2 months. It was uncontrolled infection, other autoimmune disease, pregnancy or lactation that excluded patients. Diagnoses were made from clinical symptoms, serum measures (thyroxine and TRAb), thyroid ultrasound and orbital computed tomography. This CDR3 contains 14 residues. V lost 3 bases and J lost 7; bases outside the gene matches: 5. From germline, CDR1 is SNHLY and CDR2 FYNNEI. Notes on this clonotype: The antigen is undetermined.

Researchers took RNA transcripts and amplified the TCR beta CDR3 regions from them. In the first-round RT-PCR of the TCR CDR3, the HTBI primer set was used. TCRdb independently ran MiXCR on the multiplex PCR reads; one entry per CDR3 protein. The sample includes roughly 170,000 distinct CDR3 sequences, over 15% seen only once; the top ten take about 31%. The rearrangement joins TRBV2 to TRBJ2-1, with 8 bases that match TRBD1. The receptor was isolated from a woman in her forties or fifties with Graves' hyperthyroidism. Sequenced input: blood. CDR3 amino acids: CASSEGQVINEQFF. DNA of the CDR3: TGTGCCAGCAGTGAGGGACAGGTGATTAATGAGCAGTTCTTC.